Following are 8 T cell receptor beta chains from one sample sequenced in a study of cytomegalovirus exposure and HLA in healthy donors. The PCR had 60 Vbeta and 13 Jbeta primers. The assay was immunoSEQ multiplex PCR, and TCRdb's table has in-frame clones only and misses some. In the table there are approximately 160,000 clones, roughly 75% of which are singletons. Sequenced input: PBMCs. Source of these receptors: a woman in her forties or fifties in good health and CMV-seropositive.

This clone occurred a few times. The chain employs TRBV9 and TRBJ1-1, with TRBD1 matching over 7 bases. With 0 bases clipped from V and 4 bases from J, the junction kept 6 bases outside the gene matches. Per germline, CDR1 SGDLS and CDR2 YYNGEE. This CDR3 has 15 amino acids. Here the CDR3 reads CASSVDPGGSTEAFF. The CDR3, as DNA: TGTGCCAGCAGCGTAGATCCAGGGGGGAGCACTGAAGCTTTCTTT.

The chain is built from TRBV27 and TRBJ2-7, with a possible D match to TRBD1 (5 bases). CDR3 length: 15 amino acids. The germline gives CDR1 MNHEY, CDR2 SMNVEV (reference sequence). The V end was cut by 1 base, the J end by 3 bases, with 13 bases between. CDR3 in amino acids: CASSLWGGDVYEQYF. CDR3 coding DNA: TGTGCCAGCAGTTTATGGGGCGGAGACGTCTACGAGCAGTACTTC.

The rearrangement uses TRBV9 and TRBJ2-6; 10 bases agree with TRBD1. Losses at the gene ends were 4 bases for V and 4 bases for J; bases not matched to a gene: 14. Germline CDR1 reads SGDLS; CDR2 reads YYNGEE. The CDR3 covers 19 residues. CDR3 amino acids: CASSPRQTGGASGANVLTF. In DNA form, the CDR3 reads TGTGCCAGCAGCCCAAGGCAGACAGGGGGCGCGTCCGGGGCCAACGTCCTGACTTTC.

CDR3 DNA: TGTGCCACCACTGTCGACAGGGGGCCCTACGAGCAGTACTTC. It is translated as CATTVDRGPYEQYF. The chain recombines TRBV15 with TRBJ2-7; 10 bases map to TRBD1. V lost 7 bases, J lost 2 bases, and 5 bases stayed unmatched. CDR1 LNHNV and CDR2 YYDKDF come from the germline V gene (reference sequence). This CDR3 has 14 residues.

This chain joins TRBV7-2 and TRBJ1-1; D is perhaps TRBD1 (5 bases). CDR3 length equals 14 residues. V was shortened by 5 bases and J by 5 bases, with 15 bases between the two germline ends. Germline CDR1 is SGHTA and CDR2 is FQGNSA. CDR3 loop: CASSPTTGGTEAFF. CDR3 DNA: TGTGCCAGCAGCCCCACAACGGGGGGAACTGAAGCTTTCTTT.

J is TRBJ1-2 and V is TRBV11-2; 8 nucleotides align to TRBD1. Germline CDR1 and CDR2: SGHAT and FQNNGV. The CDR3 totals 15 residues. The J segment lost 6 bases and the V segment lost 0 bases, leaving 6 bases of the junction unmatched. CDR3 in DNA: TGTGCCAGCAGCTTAGATGGTACAGGGGGAAATGGCTACACCTTC. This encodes CASSLDGTGGNGYTF.

The CDR3 sequence is CASGPGQGTESPLHF. DNA of the CDR3: TGTGCCAGTGGACCGGGACAGGGGACGGAATCACCCCTCCACTTT. This chain joins TRBV19 and TRBJ1-6; 10 bases agree with TRBD1. CDR3 length: 15 amino acids. The ends lost 8 bases at V and 10 bases at J; junction bases unmatched: 11. The germline gives CDR1 LNHDA, CDR2 SQIVND (reference sequence).

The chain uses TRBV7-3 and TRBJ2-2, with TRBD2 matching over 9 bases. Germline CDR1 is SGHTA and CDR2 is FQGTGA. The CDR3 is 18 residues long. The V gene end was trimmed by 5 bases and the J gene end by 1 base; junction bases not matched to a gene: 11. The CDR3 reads CASSPQGLAFRNTGELFF. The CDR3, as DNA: TGTGCCAGCAGCCCTCAGGGACTAGCTTTTAGGAACACCGGGGAGCTGTTTTTT.